This TCR beta chain was captured in a study of T cells after yellow fever vaccination. From the 5' RACE reads, TCRdb called clonotypes with MiXCR, one entry per CDR3 protein. The profile covers around 30,000 distinct CDR3 sequences, with 6% to 8.5% appearing a single time and about 22% taken by the ten largest. This clonotype was seen repeatedly, ten times or more. The CDR3 runs 13 residues. The ends lost 7 bases at V and 6 bases at J; junction bases unmatched: 8. Germline CDR1 and CDR2: MNHNS and SASEGT. General observations from the study: In sorted memory subsets at day 0, almost all vaccine-responding clonotypes were below detection.

V gene TRBV6-1 combines with J gene TRBJ1-1; 7 nucleotides line up with TRBD1. This receptor was taken from a man younger than 35 who received the YFV17D yellow fever vaccine. The sequencing used PBMCs, either bulk or a sorted T-cell subset (CD4+, CD8+, memory, or dextramer-sorted; not recorded which), collected on the day of the first yellow fever vaccination. The CDR3 DNA reads as TGTGCCAGCAATGACAGGGCCGGGGCTGAAGCTTTCTTT. The encoded protein is CASNDRAGAEAFF.